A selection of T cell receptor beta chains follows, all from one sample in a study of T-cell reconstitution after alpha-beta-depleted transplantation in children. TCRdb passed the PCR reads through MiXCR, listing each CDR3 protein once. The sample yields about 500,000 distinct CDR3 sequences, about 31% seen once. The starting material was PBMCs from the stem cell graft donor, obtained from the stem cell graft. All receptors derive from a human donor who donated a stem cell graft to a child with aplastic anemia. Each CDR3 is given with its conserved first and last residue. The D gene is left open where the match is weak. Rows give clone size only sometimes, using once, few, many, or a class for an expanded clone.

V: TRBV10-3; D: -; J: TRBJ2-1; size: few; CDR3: CAISEGGSYNEQFF
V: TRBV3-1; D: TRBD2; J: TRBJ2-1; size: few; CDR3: CASSQDETSGIYNEQFF
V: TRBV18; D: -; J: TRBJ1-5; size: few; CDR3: CASSPVMSPSNQPQHF
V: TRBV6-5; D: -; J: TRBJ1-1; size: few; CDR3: CASSYGIGNTEAFF
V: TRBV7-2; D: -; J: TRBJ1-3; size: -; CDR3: CASSVVGAGSGNTIYF
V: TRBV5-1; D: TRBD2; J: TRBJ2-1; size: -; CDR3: CASSGRTSGSREQFF
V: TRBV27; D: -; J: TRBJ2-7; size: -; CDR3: CASSISGPSYEQYF
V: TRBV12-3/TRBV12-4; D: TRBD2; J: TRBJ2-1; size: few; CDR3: CATRAGVNPGEQFF
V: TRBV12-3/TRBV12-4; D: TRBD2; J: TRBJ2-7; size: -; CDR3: CASTPSYGGRGAYEQYF
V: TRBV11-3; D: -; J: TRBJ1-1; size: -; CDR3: CASSLGPPRMNTEAFF
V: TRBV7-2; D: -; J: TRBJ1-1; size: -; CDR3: CASRRLNTEAFF
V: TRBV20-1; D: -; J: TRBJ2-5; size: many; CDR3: CSAPKQETQYF
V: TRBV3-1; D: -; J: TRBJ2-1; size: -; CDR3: CASSRDTSRHEQFF
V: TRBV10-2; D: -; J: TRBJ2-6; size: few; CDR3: CASKRGTGANVLTF
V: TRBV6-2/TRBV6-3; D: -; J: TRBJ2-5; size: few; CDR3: CASREGAPETQYF
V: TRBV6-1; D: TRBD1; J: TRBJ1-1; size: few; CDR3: CASSRTGGLTEAFF
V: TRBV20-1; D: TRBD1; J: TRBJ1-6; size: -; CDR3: CSARVTGGTDNSPLHF
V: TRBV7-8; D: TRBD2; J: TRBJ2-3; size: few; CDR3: CASSSNQRLAGSTDTQYF
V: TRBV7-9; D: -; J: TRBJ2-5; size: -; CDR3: CASGTETQYF
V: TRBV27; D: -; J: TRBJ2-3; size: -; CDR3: CASSMVTGNRADTQYF
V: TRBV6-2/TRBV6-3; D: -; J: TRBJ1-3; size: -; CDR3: CASNFYLVREPSGNTIYF
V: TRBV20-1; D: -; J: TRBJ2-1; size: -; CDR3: CSASAPGLHNEQFF
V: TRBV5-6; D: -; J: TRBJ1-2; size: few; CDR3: CASSSSGFSGYTF
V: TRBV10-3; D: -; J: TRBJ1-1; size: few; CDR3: CAISELGNLNTEAFF
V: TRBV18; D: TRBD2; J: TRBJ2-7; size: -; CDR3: CASSPLAGVNSYEQYF
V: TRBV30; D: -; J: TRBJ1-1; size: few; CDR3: CAWSAWGTEAFF
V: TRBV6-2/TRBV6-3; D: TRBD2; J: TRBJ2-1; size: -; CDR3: CASSGQLGLAGSNEQFF
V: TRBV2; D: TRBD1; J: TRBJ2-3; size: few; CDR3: CASRRQGVPADTQYF
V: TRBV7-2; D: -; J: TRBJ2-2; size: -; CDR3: CASSLVVLSPGELFF
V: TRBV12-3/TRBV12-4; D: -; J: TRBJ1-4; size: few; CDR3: CASSQRDTWEKLFF
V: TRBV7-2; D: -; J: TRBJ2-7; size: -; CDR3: CASSLAGGRNSYEQYF
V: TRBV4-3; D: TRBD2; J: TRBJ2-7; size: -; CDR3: CASSQAFSGRYEQYF
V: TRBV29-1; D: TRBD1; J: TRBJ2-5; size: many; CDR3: CSVAGGHKETQYF
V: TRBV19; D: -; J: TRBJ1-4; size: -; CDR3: CASSRGAGSKDEKLFF
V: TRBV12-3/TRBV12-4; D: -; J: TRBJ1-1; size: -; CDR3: CASSGLQANTEAFF